The clone carrying this T cell receptor (beta chain) was recorded a few times. What it recognizes is unknown. The data are from a study of neurological immune-mediated disorders. TCRdb fed the 5' RACE reads into MiXCR, producing one record per CDR3 protein. The sample lists 55,000 or so distinct CDR3 sequences, roughly 4.3% occurring once. Study results and limitations: The study found no CDR3 amino acid sequences shared by expanded clones across subjects, suggesting private repertoires in all groups.

The CDR3 is 13 amino acids. V gave up 7 bases and J gave up 1 base, with 10 bases separating them. The chain combines TRBV12-3 or TRBV12-4 with TRBJ2-5; D perhaps matches TRBD2 (6 bases). The sample comprised PBMCs. This receptor was identified in a man in his forties or fifties with multiple sclerosis. The CDR3 region is CASTRDFQETQYF. Here the CDR3 DNA reads TGTGCCAGCACCCGGGACTTCCAAGAGACCCAGTACTTC.